What follows describes a single T cell receptor (beta chain). Its antigen is undetermined. Patients were ineligible given autoimmune disease history or systemic immunosuppression. Germline lookup yields CDR1 LGHNA and CDR2 YSLEER. Between the trimmed V and J ends, which lost 3 bases and 6 bases, there was a span of 19 bases. This CDR3 comprises 16 residues. The data originate from a study of OX40 agonist ivuxolimab in advanced cancers. Study-level information: Patients received the agonistic anti-OX40 (CD134) antibody ivuxolimab. Prior anti-PD-1, anti-PD-L1 or anti-CTLA-4 therapy was allowed; about 39% had some. Study-wide points: Normalized T-cell clonal expansion was also low in a subset of nonresponders.

TCRdb's table, derived via immunoSEQ multiplex PCR, lists solely in-frame clones and lacks some. The sample yields approximately 60,000 clones, 82% seen once. Sequencing used CD4+ or CD8+ T cells sorted from blood, obtained in a trial of the OX40 agonist ivuxolimab. The source of this sequence is an adult with an advanced solid tumor such as melanoma, head and neck, liver or kidney cancer. The chain employs TRBV4-3 and TRBJ2-3; D perhaps matches TRBD2 (6 bases). The CDR3 loop is CASSQAGTFGRDTQYF. The CDR3 nucleotides are TGCGCCAGCAGCCAGGCGGGGACTTTTGGGAGGGATACGCAGTATTTT.